The next 17 T cell receptor beta chains were all read from a single sample in a study of OX40 agonist ivuxolimab in advanced cancers. Clones were read by immunoSEQ multiplex PCR, and TCRdb kept only the in-frame ones, dropping some. The data contain around 12,000 clones, 65% to 85% of them singletons. The sample here was CD4+ or CD8+ T cells sorted from blood, taken in a trial of the OX40 agonist ivuxolimab. These receptors originate from an adult with an advanced solid tumor such as melanoma, head and neck, liver or kidney cancer.

J is TRBJ2-3 and V is TRBV27; D unresolved. V gave up 3 bases and J gave up 6 bases, with 4 bases separating them. From germline, CDR1 is MNHEY and CDR2 SMNVEV (reference sequence). There are 11 residues in the CDR3. The CDR3 loop reads CASSFSDTQYF. CDR3 DNA: TGTGCCAGCAGTTTTTCGGATACGCAGTATTTT.

The V gene is TRBV29-1, the J gene TRBJ1-2, with 8 bases identical to TRBD1. Germline V CDR1 and CDR2: SQVTM, ANQGSEA. After removal of 6 bases from V and 3 bases from J, the junction contained 6 bases not matched to a gene. This CDR3 contains 13 residues. Here the CDR3 DNA reads TGCAGCGTGCAGGGGGCCCGGCACTATGGCTACACCTTC. Translating it yields CSVQGARHYGYTF.

The genes are TRBV27 and TRBJ1-2; D might be TRBD1 (5 bases). Trimming left V 2 bases short and J 1 base short, with 8 bases between. This CDR3 region has 14 residues. Germline CDR1 reads MNHEY; CDR2 reads SMNVEV (reference sequence). The CDR3 loop is CASSLHRSNYGYTF. The CDR3 nucleotides read TGTGCCAGCAGTTTACACAGGAGTAACTATGGCTACACCTTC.

The V call is TRBV5-5, the J call TRBJ2-7; tentatively, D is TRBD1 or TRBD2 (6 bases each). From germline, CDR1 is SGHKS and CDR2 YYEKEE (reference sequence). This CDR3 has 15 residues. V was trimmed by 2 bases and J by 3 bases, leaving 15 bases between them. In DNA, the CDR3 is TGTGCCAGCAGCTTAGGAGGGGGTGTGAGCTACGAGCAGTACTTC. Translating it yields CASSLGGGVSYEQYF.

The rearrangement links TRBV5-1 to TRBJ2-1, with 8 nucleotides matching TRBD2. This CDR3 region has 15 residues. V gave up 2 bases and J gave up 5 bases; unmatched junction bases: 6. Germline CDR1 is SGHRS and CDR2 is YFSETQ. CDR3 amino acids: CASSLGGGLDNEQFF. CDR3 sequence (DNA): TGCGCCAGCAGCTTAGGTGGGGGACTAGACAATGAGCAGTTCTTC.

This clone showed up just once. The gene calls are TRBV5-4 and TRBJ2-7, with 8 bases identical to TRBD1. V lost 1 base and J lost 0; bases outside the gene matches: 6. CDR3 size: 16 residues. Germline V gives CDR1 SGHNT, CDR2 YYREEE (reference sequence). The CDR3 region is CASSLSRGPNSYEQYF. Here the CDR3 DNA reads TGTGCCAGCAGCTTGTCCAGGGGGCCGAACTCCTACGAGCAGTACTTC.

The chain recombines TRBV11-2 with TRBJ2-7, with 10 bases lining up with TRBD1. Per the germline V gene, CDR1 is SGHAT and CDR2 is FQNNGV. With 5 bases clipped from V and 4 bases from J, the junction kept 8 bases outside the gene matches. This CDR3 has 15 residues. As DNA, the CDR3 is TGTGCCAGCAGCCGGCCGGGACAGGGGTTGTACGAGCAGTACTTC. Translated: CASSRPGQGLYEQYF.

The chain recombines TRBV7-6 with TRBJ2-5, with 9 bases fitting TRBD1. The CDR3 is 17 residues long. Germline V gene data show CDR1 as SGHVS and CDR2 as FNYEAQ. The V and J ends lost 5 bases and 2 bases, in that order; junction bases with no gene match: 12. CDR3 amino acids: CASSLQGAGFFQETQYF. CDR3 DNA sequence: TGTGCCAGCAGCCTACAGGGGGCGGGGTTTTTTCAAGAGACCCAGTACTTC.

The chain links TRBV14 to TRBJ2-1, with D maybe TRBD1 (6 bases). Germline V gene lookup returns CDR1 SGHDN and CDR2 FVKESK. The V and J ends lost 5 bases and 2 bases respectively, with 16 bases between them. CDR3 length equals 16 residues. For the CDR3, the DNA is TGTGCCAGCAGCTGGTACCGGGACACCCCCTACAATGAGCAGTTCTTC. Its protein is CASSWYRDTPYNEQFF.

Judged by abundance, this clone is hyperexpanded. This chain connects TRBV7-6 to TRBJ1-2, with TRBD1 matching 7 bases. The CDR3 is 15 residues long. The junction had 6 bases not matched to a gene; V was cut back by 1 base and J by 4 bases. Germline V gene sequence: CDR1 SGHVS, CDR2 FNYEAQ. The CDR3 DNA sequence: TGTGCCAGCAGCTTAGAGATGACAGGGTCCTATGGCTACACCTTC. Translation gives CASSLEMTGSYGYTF.

The V gene is TRBV7-9, the J gene TRBJ2-2; D unclear. Germline CDR1 and CDR2: SEHNR and FQNEAQ (reference sequence). Deletions cut 5 bases from V and 6 bases from J, with 16 bases between. The CDR3 runs 15 residues. The DNA of the CDR3 is TGTGCCAGCAGCCCCCCGCGGAGTATTCCCGGGGAGCTGTTTTTT. Its protein product is CASSPPRSIPGELFF.

This chain joins TRBV2 and TRBJ2-2, with D perhaps matching TRBD2 (7 bases). Trimming took off 7 bases at V and 6 bases at J, with 18 bases between the two ends. From germline, CDR1 is SNHLY and CDR2 FYNNEI. This CDR3 spans 15 amino acids. CDR3 coding DNA: TGTGCCAGCACTGTGCAGGGGAGGGTTGCCGGGGAGCTGTTTTTT. It is translated as CASTVQGRVAGELFF.

The chain joins TRBV19 to TRBJ2-3, with D perhaps matching TRBD2 (5 bases). Trimming took off 7 bases at V and 4 bases at J, with 18 bases between the two ends. The CDR3 sequence is 15 residues long. Germline-derived CDR1 and CDR2 are LNHDA and SQIVND (reference sequence). In nucleotides, the CDR3 is TGTGCCAGTACCCCTATAGACACTAGACCAGATACGCAGTATTTT. It is translated as CASTPIDTRPDTQYF.

The chain has TRBV9 and TRBJ2-3; 7 positions agree with TRBD2. V shed 0 bases and J 4 bases; nucleotides not matched to a gene: 14. The germline CDR1 and CDR2 sequences are SGDLS and YYNGEE. This CDR3 contains 18 residues. Here the CDR3 DNA reads TGTGCCAGCAGCGTAGTAGGTGGGGCGGGAGATACGGCAGATACGCAGTATTTT. As protein: CASSVVGGAGDTADTQYF.

The gene calls are TRBV7-8 and TRBJ2-5, with TRBD2 matching 7 bases. Germline V lookup: CDR1 SGHVS, CDR2 FQNEAQ. The CDR3 has 16 amino acids. With 1 base clipped from V and 1 base from J, the junction kept 6 bases outside the gene matches. In DNA, the CDR3 is TGTGCCAGCAGCTTAGGGGGGGGGAGGGGCCAAGAGACCCAGTACTTC. Protein sequence: CASSLGGGRGQETQYF. The full variable domain, its missing parts supplied by reference TRBV7-8 and TRBJ2-5, is GAGVSQSPRYKVAKRGQDVALRCDPISGHVSLFWYQQALGQGPEFLTYFQNEAQLDKSGLPSDRFFAERPEGSVSTLKIQRTQQEDSAVYLCASSLGGGRGQETQYFGPGTRLLVL.

The chain has TRBV9 and TRBJ1-5; D call uncertain. This CDR3 has 15 residues. Germline-derived CDR1 and CDR2 are SGDLS and YYNGEE. Trimming shortened V by 0 bases and J by 2 bases, and 9 bases separated the two germline ends. CDR3 bases: TGTGCCAGCAGCGTAGGTTCAGGAGGCAATCAGCCCCAGCATTTT. Amino acid sequence: CASSVGSGGNQPQHF.

V gene TRBV27 combines with J gene TRBJ1-1; D is ambiguous. Germline V gives CDR1 MNHEY, CDR2 SMNVEV (reference sequence). V gave up 8 bases and J gave up 1 base, with 8 bases separating them. The CDR3 extends over 12 amino acids. CDR3 nucleotides: TGTGCCAGCTCGTCCACGAACACTGAAGCTTTCTTT. Translated: CASSSTNTEAFF.